The present entry profiles one T cell receptor beta chain with its context. Sequencing was performed with immunoSEQ multiplex PCR; in TCRdb, only in-frame clones are kept and a portion is missing. The table shows 200,000 to 250,000 clones, with 79% occurring only once. The sample belongs to a study of blood T cell repertoires in COVID-19. Deletions cut 4 bases from V and 0 bases from J, with 18 bases between. CDR3 length: 18 amino acids. Germline V gene sequence: CDR1 SGHAT, CDR2 FQNNGV. The genes are TRBV11-2 and TRBJ1-4; D gene unclear. Sequencing used peripheral blood. The clonotype originates from a woman in her thirties or forties with active or convalescent COVID-19. For the CDR3, the DNA is TGTGCCAGCAGCTCGAAAGTAAGCTTAGCGGCAACTAATGAAAAACTGTTTTTT. Protein sequence: CASSSKVSLAATNEKLFF.